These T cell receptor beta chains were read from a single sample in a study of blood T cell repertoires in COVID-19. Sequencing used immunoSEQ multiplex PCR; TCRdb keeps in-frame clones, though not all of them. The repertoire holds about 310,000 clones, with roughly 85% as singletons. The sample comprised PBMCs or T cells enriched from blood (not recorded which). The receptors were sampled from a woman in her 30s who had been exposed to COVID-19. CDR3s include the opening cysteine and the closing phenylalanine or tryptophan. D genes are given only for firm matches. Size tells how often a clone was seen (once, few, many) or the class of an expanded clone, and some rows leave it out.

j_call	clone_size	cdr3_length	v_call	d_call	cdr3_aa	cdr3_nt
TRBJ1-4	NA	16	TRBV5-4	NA	CASSLGVGGEVEKLFF	TGTGCCAGCAGCTTGGGAGTTGGAGGGGAGGTGGAAAAACTGTTTTTT
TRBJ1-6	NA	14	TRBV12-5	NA	CASGLGPLNSPLHF	TGTGCTAGTGGTTTGGGGCCCTTAAATTCACCCCTCCACTTT
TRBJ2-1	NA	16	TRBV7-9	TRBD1	CASSLEGAQSYNEQFF	TGTGCCAGCAGCCTCGAGGGGGCTCAGTCCTACAATGAGCAGTTCTTC
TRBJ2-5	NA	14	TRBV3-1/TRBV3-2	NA	CASSQVQGQETQYF	TGTGCCAGCAGCCAAGTCCAGGGACAAGAGACCCAGTACTTC
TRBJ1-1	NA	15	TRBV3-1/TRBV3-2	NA	CASSQAGALNTEAFF	TGTGCCAGCAGCCAAGCTGGAGCGCTGAACACTGAAGCTTTCTTT
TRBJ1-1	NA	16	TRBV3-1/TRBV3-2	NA	CASSPGRAQMNTEAFF	TGTGCCAGCAGCCCCGGGAGGGCCCAAATGAACACTGAAGCTTTCTTT
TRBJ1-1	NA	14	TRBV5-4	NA	CASSLDGTQAEAFF	TGTGCCAGCAGCTTGGACGGGACTCAGGCAGAAGCTTTCTTT
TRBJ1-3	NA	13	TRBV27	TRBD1	CASSQGARNTIYF	TGTGCCAGCAGTCAGGGGGCCAGGAACACCATATATTTT
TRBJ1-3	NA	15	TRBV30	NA	CAWSVLGGSGNTIYF	TGTGCCTGGAGTGTACTAGGGGGCTCTGGAAACACCATATATTTT
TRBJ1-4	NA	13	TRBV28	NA	CASSPGDYEKLFF	TGTGCCAGCAGTCCGGGGGACTATGAAAAACTGTTTTTT
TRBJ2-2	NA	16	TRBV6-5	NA	CASSYSRRDDTGELFF	TGTGCCAGCAGTTACTCGAGGCGGGATGACACCGGGGAGCTGTTTTTT
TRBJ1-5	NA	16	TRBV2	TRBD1	CASSPRQGVINQPQHF	TGTGCCAGCAGTCCTCGACAGGGAGTCATCAATCAGCCCCAGCATTTT
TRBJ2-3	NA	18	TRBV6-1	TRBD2	CASSEGLAGGLGTDTQYF	TGTGCCAGCAGTGAGGGACTAGCGGGGGGGCTTGGCACAGATACGCAGTATTTT
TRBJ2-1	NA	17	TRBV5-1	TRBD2	CASSLSIAGGRVDEQFF	TGCGCCAGCAGCCTTTCAATAGCGGGAGGGAGGGTAGATGAGCAGTTCTTC
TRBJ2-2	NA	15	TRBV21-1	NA	CASSAGTGSNGELFF	TGTGCCAGCAGTGCCGGGACAGGGAGTAACGGGGAGCTGTTTTTT
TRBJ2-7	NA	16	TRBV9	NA	CASSPRGESATYEQYF	TGTGCCAGCAGCCCCCGGGGAGAGTCGGCTACCTACGAGCAGTACTTC
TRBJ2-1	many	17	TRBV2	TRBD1	CASRGTGGLGSYNEQFF	TGTGCCAGCAGAGGAACAGGGGGATTGGGCTCCTACAATGAGCAGTTCTTC
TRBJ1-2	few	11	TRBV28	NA	CASSLRGTETF	TGTGCCAGCAGTTTAAGGGGAACAGAAACCTTC
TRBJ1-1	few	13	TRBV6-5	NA	CASSYSANTEAFF	TGTGCCAGCAGTTACTCGGCCAACACTGAAGCTTTCTTT
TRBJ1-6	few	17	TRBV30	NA	CAWSVPSPSSYNSPLHF	TGTGCCTGGAGTGTACCGAGCCCGAGCTCCTATAATTCACCCCTCCACTTT
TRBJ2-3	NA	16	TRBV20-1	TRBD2	CSASILASGGSDTQYF	TGCAGTGCTAGTATCCTCGCTAGCGGGGGTTCAGATACGCAGTATTTT
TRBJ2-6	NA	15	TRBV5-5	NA	CASSPPSSGANVLTF	TGTGCCAGCAGCCCACCCAGCTCTGGGGCCAACGTCCTGACTTTC
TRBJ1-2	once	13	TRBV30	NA	CAWSVGGTYGYTF	TGTGCCTGGAGTGTCGGGGGAACCTATGGCTACACCTTC
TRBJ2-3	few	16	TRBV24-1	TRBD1	CATSDTDRVFSDTQYF	TGTGCCACCAGTGATACGGACAGGGTATTTTCAGATACGCAGTATTTT